Listed below are T cell receptor beta chains from one sample, sequenced in a study of cytomegalovirus exposure and HLA in healthy donors. Method: immunoSEQ multiplex PCR; TCRdb's copy keeps in-frame clones and lacks some. The top ten clones hold 16% of a sample with fewer than 200,000 clones, about 85% of them seen once. Specimen: PBMCs. The receptors here all came from a man aged 18-30 years in good health and CMV-seropositive. The CDR3 runs from the conserved cysteine through the conserved F or W. D genes are given only for firm matches. Clone size is shown for a subset of rows, as once, few, many or a class of expanded clone.

clone size,CDR3 length,D gene,V gene,J gene,CDR3 protein,CDR3 DNA
-,14,-,TRBV30,TRBJ1-1,CAWSLKGGQAEAFF,TGTGCCTGGAGTCTTAAAGGGGGTCAGGCTGAAGCTTTCTTT
few,14,TRBD1,TRBV25-1,TRBJ2-7,CASSRTGSGYEQYF,TGTGCCAGCAGCAGGACAGGGTCGGGCTACGAGCAGTACTTC
-,15,TRBD1,TRBV18,TRBJ1-4,CASSPLGTDNEKLFF,TGTGCCAGCTCACCATTGGGGACAGACAATGAAAAACTGTTTTTT
once,16,TRBD1,TRBV27,TRBJ1-3,CAGSPGQGVGGNTIYF,TGTGCCGGCAGTCCGGGACAGGGAGTAGGTGGAAACACCATATATTTT
-,15,TRBD1,TRBV6-5,TRBJ1-2,CASSYSRDRPYGYTF,TGTGCCAGCAGTTACTCCCGGGACAGGCCCTATGGCTACACCTTC
-,16,-,TRBV4-1,TRBJ1-2,CASSQDIRGSADGYTF,TGCGCCAGCAGCCAAGATATTCGGGGGTCGGCGGATGGCTACACCTTC
-,15,TRBD1,TRBV11-2,TRBJ1-2,CASSLGQGAFYGYTF,TGTGCCAGCAGCTTAGGGCAGGGGGCCTTCTATGGCTACACCTTC
-,12,-,TRBV6-1,TRBJ2-1,CASSTSGDEQFF,TGTGCCAGCAGTACCTCCGGGGATGAGCAGTTCTTC
-,15,-,TRBV9,TRBJ2-3,CASSVGDTRTDTQYF,TGTGCCAGCAGCGTAGGGGACACTCGCACAGATACGCAGTATTTT
-,12,TRBD2,TRBV7-2,TRBJ2-3,CASGNREAGQYF,TGTGCCAGCGGGAACCGGGAGGCGGGCCAGTATTTT
-,12,TRBD2,TRBV28,TRBJ2-1,CASTGGANEQFF,TGTGCCAGCACCGGGGGGGCCAATGAGCAGTTCTTC
-,14,TRBD1,TRBV2,TRBJ1-1,CASSREGGFTEAFF,TGTGCCAGCAGTCGGGAAGGGGGCTTCACTGAAGCTTTCTTT
-,14,TRBD2,TRBV5-1,TRBJ2-3,CASSPSGSRDTQYF,TGCGCCAGCAGCCCTAGCGGGAGTAGGGATACGCAGTATTTT
-,16,TRBD2,TRBV5-6,TRBJ2-7,CASSWSGRGGSYEQYF,TGTGCCAGCAGCTGGAGCGGGAGGGGGGGCTCCTACGAGCAGTACTTC
-,13,-,TRBV4-1,TRBJ2-7,CASSQTQTYEQYF,TGCGCCAGCAGCCAAACACAGACCTACGAGCAGTACTTC
-,13,-,TRBV5-6,TRBJ1-1,CASSFRGNTEAFF,TGTGCCAGCAGCTTTCGAGGGAACACTGAAGCTTTCTTT
-,15,TRBD1,TRBV6-5,TRBJ2-7,CASTLRQGGFYEQYF,TGTGCCAGCACTTTACGACAGGGGGGCTTCTACGAGCAGTACTTC
-,15,TRBD1,TRBV5-4,TRBJ2-5,CASSWDRDWQETQYF,TGTGCCAGCAGCTGGGACAGGGATTGGCAAGAGACCCAGTACTTC
-,15,-,TRBV7-7,TRBJ2-2,CASSLGAVNTGELFF,TGTGCTAGCAGCTTAGGGGCAGTGAACACCGGGGAGCTGTTTTTT
-,15,-,TRBV2,TRBJ2-6,CASRQDHSGANVLTF,TGTGCCAGCAGACAGGACCACTCTGGGGCCAACGTCCTGACTTTC
few,12,-,TRBV6-6,TRBJ2-7,CASRGTSYEQYF,TGTGCCAGCAGGGGCACTTCCTACGAGCAGTACTTC
-,15,-,TRBV28,TRBJ2-7,CASSLEDSRHDEQYF,TGTGCCAGCAGTTTAGAGGACAGCCGTCATGACGAGCAGTACTTC
-,11,-,TRBV30,TRBJ1-4,CARSGPEGLFF,TGTGCCCGGAGTGGCCCCGAGGGACTGTTTTTT
-,14,-,TRBV6-5,TRBJ2-3,CASSYALQGDTQYF,TGTGCCAGCAGTTACGCCCTGCAGGGAGATACGCAGTATTTT
once,15,-,TRBV7-9,TRBJ1-4,CASSYDGESNEKLFF,TGTGCCAGCAGCTACGACGGAGAATCTAATGAAAAACTGTTTTTT
-,15,-,TRBV7-8,TRBJ2-7,CASSSGVSGSYEQYF,TGTGCCAGCAGCTCAGGGGTCTCCGGCTCCTACGAGCAGTACTTC
-,14,TRBD2,TRBV7-3,TRBJ2-1,CASSLGTSGNEQFF,TGTGCCAGCAGCTTGGGGACTAGCGGGAATGAGCAGTTCTTC
-,14,-,TRBV27,TRBJ1-6,CASSSGRVGSPLHF,TGTGCCAGCTCATCCGGCAGGGTCGGGTCACCCCTCCACTTT
once,14,TRBD1,TRBV6-1,TRBJ2-5,CASSRDRNLETQYF,TGTGCCAGCAGCCGGGACAGGAACCTAGAGACCCAGTACTTC
-,14,TRBD1,TRBV6-6,TRBJ1-2,CASSYSDRPYGYTF,TGTGCCAGCAGTTACTCGGACAGGCCCTATGGCTACACCTTC
-,16,TRBD2,TRBV30,TRBJ2-2,CAWSDLAGGRSGELFF,TGTGCCTGGAGTGACCTAGCGGGAGGGAGGAGCGGGGAGCTGTTTTTT
-,14,-,TRBV29-1,TRBJ2-5,CSVVGWTLQETQYF,TGCAGCGTTGTGGGGTGGACTCTCCAGGAGACCCAGTACTTC
-,12,-,TRBV2,TRBJ1-4,CASRDTAEKLFF,TGTGCCAGCAGGGACACGGCTGAAAAACTGTTTTTT
-,16,TRBD2,TRBV19,TRBJ2-1,CASSNLLAGVNNEQFF,TGTGCCAGTAGTAATCTCCTAGCGGGAGTAAACAATGAGCAGTTCTTC
-,16,-,TRBV29-1,TRBJ2-7,CSVLAALDYRSDEQYF,TGCAGCGTCCTGGCCGCCTTGGACTACCGGAGTGACGAGCAGTACTTC
-,15,TRBD1,TRBV6-1,TRBJ2-1,CAGLDGTGDSNEQFF,TGTGCCGGCCTAGACGGGACAGGGGACTCCAATGAGCAGTTCTTC
-,15,-,TRBV30,TRBJ2-1,CAWSVGLAGVSEQFF,TGTGCCTGGAGTGTGGGTCTAGCCGGGGTCTCTGAGCAGTTCTTC
-,15,-,TRBV5-1,TRBJ2-1,CASSLGGGSYNEQFF,TGCGCCAGCAGCCTAGGAGGGGGCAGCTACAATGAGCAGTTCTTC